This TCR beta chain was identified in a study of T cell repertoires in cytomegalovirus infection. Regarding this clonotype: What it binds is not known.

General study points: Frequencies of public TCR beta families were cumulated, and this identified carriers of CMV plus the relevant HLA.

The CDR3 runs to 15 residues. CDR1 and CDR2 (germline): SNHLY, FYNNEI. Trimming removed 6 bases at V and 3 bases at J, with 16 bases between. TCRdb re-analysed the reads in MiXCR, keeping a single row per CDR3 protein. Of approximately 500,000 distinct CDR3 sequences in the sample, about 10% were seen once. This TCR was recovered from a human donor in good health (CMV status not recorded). Some clones in this sample may be carry-over from other donors' samples. What was sequenced was PBMCs. V usage is TRBV2 and J usage is TRBJ2-3; D is ambiguous. CDR3 region: CASSPRADGTDTQYF. As DNA, the CDR3 is TGTGCCAGCAGCCCCCGAGCCGACGGGACAGATACGCAGTATTTT.